These T cell receptor beta chains were read from a single sample in a study of blood T cell repertoires in COVID-19. Repertoires were generated with immunoSEQ multiplex PCR, while TCRdb's copy carries only in-frame clones and drops some. The data contain fewer than 80,000 clones, 87% of them singletons. The material sequenced was peripheral blood. These receptor sequences come from a young man with acute or convalescent COVID-19. The CDR3 runs from the conserved cysteine through the conserved F or W. A D gene is named only where the DNA matches it firmly. Rows may omit the clone size; those that give it use once, few, many or a size class.

clone size: NA
J gene: TRBJ1-4
V gene: TRBV6-5
D gene: NA
CDR3 protein: CASTSRTGKVEKLFF
CDR3 DNA: TGTGCCAGCACATCGAGGACTGGGAAGGTCGAAAAACTGTTTTTT

clone size: NA
J gene: TRBJ1-4
V gene: TRBV5-1
D gene: TRBD1
CDR3 protein: CASSVDRVQEKLFF
CDR3 DNA: TGCGCCAGCAGCGTAGACAGGGTTCAGGAAAAACTGTTTTTT

clone size: NA
J gene: TRBJ1-5
V gene: TRBV24-1
D gene: TRBD1
CDR3 protein: CATSDSETGFNQPQHF
CDR3 DNA: TGTGCCACCAGTGATTCCGAGACAGGGTTCAATCAGCCCCAGCATTTT

clone size: NA
J gene: TRBJ1-5
V gene: TRBV4-1
D gene: NA
CDR3 protein: CASSQGTDSNQPQHF
CDR3 DNA: TGCGCCAGCAGCCAAGGGACAGATAGCAATCAGCCCCAGCATTTT

clone size: NA
J gene: TRBJ2-1
V gene: TRBV6-5
D gene: TRBD2
CDR3 protein: CASSTPSGGPWEQFF
CDR3 DNA: TGTGCCAGCAGTACCCCTAGCGGGGGGCCCTGGGAGCAGTTCTTC

clone size: NA
J gene: TRBJ2-2
V gene: TRBV4-1
D gene: TRBD2
CDR3 protein: CASRQLSGTRPGELFF
CDR3 DNA: TGCGCCAGCAGGCAACTTAGCGGGACCCGGCCCGGGGAGCTGTTTTTT

clone size: once
J gene: TRBJ2-5
V gene: TRBV15
D gene: TRBD1
CDR3 protein: CATSRPDRARETQYF
CDR3 DNA: TGTGCCACCAGCAGACCGGACAGGGCGCGAGAGACCCAGTACTTC

clone size: NA
J gene: TRBJ1-5
V gene: TRBV6-2/TRBV6-3
D gene: TRBD1
CDR3 protein: CASSLTLRGLSNQPQHF
CDR3 DNA: TGTGCCAGCAGTTTAACCCTCAGGGGGCTGAGCAATCAGCCCCAGCATTTT

clone size: once
J gene: TRBJ2-3
V gene: TRBV28
D gene: TRBD2
CDR3 protein: CASSPQTSGDPGDTQYF
CDR3 DNA: TGTGCCAGCAGTCCCCAGACTAGCGGGGACCCGGGGGATACGCAGTATTTT

clone size: NA
J gene: TRBJ2-7
V gene: TRBV30
D gene: TRBD1
CDR3 protein: CAWSVRKGAYEQYF
CDR3 DNA: TGTGCCTGGAGTGTACGTAAGGGGGCTTACGAGCAGTACTTC

clone size: NA
J gene: TRBJ1-1
V gene: TRBV6-5
D gene: NA
CDR3 protein: CASSYWTDTEAFF
CDR3 DNA: TGTGCCAGCAGTTACTGGACAGACACTGAAGCTTTCTTT

clone size: few
J gene: TRBJ2-3
V gene: TRBV4-1
D gene: TRBD1
CDR3 protein: CASSQENPGQGRDTQYF
CDR3 DNA: TGCGCCAGCAGCCAAGAAAACCCGGGACAGGGTCGAGATACGCAGTATTTT

clone size: NA
J gene: TRBJ2-1
V gene: TRBV20-1
D gene: NA
CDR3 protein: CSARSNHEQFF
CDR3 DNA: TGCAGTGCTAGATCTAACCATGAGCAGTTCTTC

clone size: NA
J gene: TRBJ2-1
V gene: TRBV5-1
D gene: NA
CDR3 protein: CASSLDWGRNNEQFF
CDR3 DNA: TGCGCCAGCAGCTTGGATTGGGGCAGAAACAATGAGCAGTTCTTC

clone size: NA
J gene: TRBJ2-1
V gene: TRBV6-5
D gene: TRBD2
CDR3 protein: CAILSGRRINEQFF
CDR3 DNA: TGTGCCATACTTAGCGGGAGACGGATCAATGAGCAGTTCTTC

clone size: NA
J gene: TRBJ2-3
V gene: TRBV7-9
D gene: NA
CDR3 protein: CASSLVTGVDTQYF
CDR3 DNA: TGTGCCAGCAGCTTAGTTACCGGAGTAGATACGCAGTATTTT

clone size: NA
J gene: TRBJ2-7
V gene: TRBV28
D gene: TRBD1
CDR3 protein: CASSLSRTGGSEQYF
CDR3 DNA: TGTGCCAGCAGTTTATCCCGGACAGGGGGCAGCGAGCAGTACTTC

clone size: NA
J gene: TRBJ1-4
V gene: TRBV25-1
D gene: NA
CDR3 protein: CASSDGGVEKLFF
CDR3 DNA: TGTGCCAGCAGTGACGGGGGAGTCGAAAAACTGTTTTTT

clone size: NA
J gene: TRBJ1-2
V gene: TRBV4-1
D gene: NA
CDR3 protein: CASSQDRDRIYGYTF
CDR3 DNA: TGCGCCAGCAGCCAAGATCGAGACAGAATCTATGGCTACACCTTC

clone size: NA
J gene: TRBJ2-3
V gene: TRBV18
D gene: NA
CDR3 protein: CASSLQGDTQYF
CDR3 DNA: TGTGCCAGCTCCCTTCAGGGGGATACGCAGTATTTT

clone size: NA
J gene: TRBJ2-4
V gene: TRBV5-1
D gene: TRBD2
CDR3 protein: CASSLAATSGTSGDIQYF
CDR3 DNA: TGCGCCAGCAGCTTGGCCGCTACTAGCGGGACTAGTGGGGACATTCAGTACTTC

clone size: NA
J gene: TRBJ2-5
V gene: TRBV19
D gene: NA
CDR3 protein: CATIHHRVKETQYF
CDR3 DNA: TGTGCCACAATTCACCACAGGGTAAAAGAGACCCAGTACTTC

clone size: NA
J gene: TRBJ2-3
V gene: TRBV7-2
D gene: TRBD2
CDR3 protein: CASSSRTSGVRDTQYF
CDR3 DNA: TGTGCCAGCAGCTCCCGGACTAGCGGGGTTAGAGATACGCAGTATTTT

clone size: once
J gene: TRBJ1-6
V gene: TRBV3-1/TRBV3-2
D gene: NA
CDR3 protein: CASSQDQMSPLHF
CDR3 DNA: TGTGCCAGCAGCCAAGATCAAATGTCACCCCTCCACTTT

clone size: NA
J gene: TRBJ2-1
V gene: TRBV2
D gene: TRBD2
CDR3 protein: CASSRLAGGSYNEQFF
CDR3 DNA: TGTGCCAGCAGTCGACTAGCGGGAGGGTCCTACAATGAGCAGTTCTTC

clone size: NA
J gene: TRBJ2-7
V gene: TRBV15
D gene: TRBD2
CDR3 protein: CATSRVGVAGQGGEQYF
CDR3 DNA: TGTGCCACCAGCAGAGTAGGGGTAGCGGGACAAGGCGGCGAGCAGTACTTC

clone size: NA
J gene: TRBJ1-1
V gene: TRBV20-1
D gene: NA
CDR3 protein: CSARPYPEAFF
CDR3 DNA: TGCAGTGCTAGACCCTACCCTGAAGCTTTCTTT

clone size: NA
J gene: TRBJ2-3
V gene: TRBV28
D gene: NA
CDR3 protein: CASRPGAGWRPDTQYF
CDR3 DNA: TGTGCCAGCAGACCAGGGGCAGGGTGGAGACCAGATACGCAGTATTTT

clone size: NA
J gene: TRBJ2-3
V gene: TRBV28
D gene: NA
CDR3 protein: CASSLSLLRTQYF
CDR3 DNA: TGTGCCAGCAGTTTATCCCTTTTGCGTACGCAGTATTTT

clone size: medium-sized
J gene: TRBJ1-2
V gene: TRBV20-1
D gene: NA
CDR3 protein: CSARQNYGYTF
CDR3 DNA: TGCAGTGCTAGACAAAACTATGGCTACACCTTC

clone size: NA
J gene: TRBJ1-4
V gene: TRBV14
D gene: NA
CDR3 protein: CASSQRRGNEKLFF
CDR3 DNA: TGTGCCAGCAGCCAACGCAGGGGTAATGAAAAACTGTTTTTT

clone size: NA
J gene: TRBJ1-1
V gene: TRBV28
D gene: TRBD1
CDR3 protein: CASSYRQGTVAEAFF
CDR3 DNA: TGTGCCAGCAGTTACCGACAGGGAACGGTCGCTGAAGCTTTCTTT

clone size: NA
J gene: TRBJ2-5
V gene: TRBV27
D gene: TRBD1
CDR3 protein: CASSWDREETQYF
CDR3 DNA: TGTGCCAGCAGTTGGGACAGAGAAGAGACCCAGTACTTC

clone size: NA
J gene: TRBJ2-7
V gene: TRBV25-1
D gene: TRBD2
CDR3 protein: CASSHSGRALYEQYF
CDR3 DNA: TGTGCCAGCAGCCACAGCGGGAGGGCCCTCTACGAGCAGTACTTC

clone size: NA
J gene: TRBJ2-2
V gene: TRBV18
D gene: NA
CDR3 protein: CASSPPQAGTGELFF
CDR3 DNA: TGTGCCAGCTCACCACCCCAGGCGGGCACCGGGGAGCTGTTTTTT

clone size: NA
J gene: TRBJ2-1
V gene: TRBV19
D gene: TRBD2
CDR3 protein: CASSIGVAGPNEQFF
CDR3 DNA: TGTGCCAGTAGTATAGGGGTAGCGGGACCCAATGAGCAGTTCTTC

clone size: NA
J gene: TRBJ2-5
V gene: TRBV25-1
D gene: NA
CDR3 protein: CASSGRTRRGETQYF
CDR3 DNA: TGTGCCAGCAGTGGACGGACGCGAAGGGGAGAGACCCAGTACTTC

clone size: NA
J gene: TRBJ2-7
V gene: TRBV11-2
D gene: NA
CDR3 protein: CASSLALEQYF
CDR3 DNA: TGTGCCAGCAGCTTAGCCCTGGAGCAGTACTTC

clone size: once
J gene: TRBJ1-2
V gene: TRBV5-1
D gene: NA
CDR3 protein: CASSLQGRNGYTF
CDR3 DNA: TGCGCCAGCAGCCTACAGGGTCGGAATGGCTACACCTTC

clone size: NA
J gene: TRBJ1-2
V gene: TRBV19
D gene: NA
CDR3 protein: CASSIFGGSSYGYTF
CDR3 DNA: TGTGCCAGTAGTATATTTGGCGGATCCTCCTATGGCTACACCTTC

clone size: once
J gene: TRBJ2-3
V gene: TRBV7-3
D gene: TRBD2
CDR3 protein: CASSRGTSGTDTQYF
CDR3 DNA: TGTGCCAGCAGCCGAGGGACTAGTGGCACAGATACGCAGTATTTT

clone size: NA
J gene: TRBJ2-3
V gene: TRBV6-1
D gene: TRBD2
CDR3 protein: CASSESSGSTDTQYF
CDR3 DNA: TGTGCCAGCAGTGAATCTAGCGGGAGTACAGATACGCAGTATTTT

clone size: NA
J gene: TRBJ2-7
V gene: TRBV6-4
D gene: NA
CDR3 protein: CASRSSSRGEQYF
CDR3 DNA: TGTGCCAGCAGGTCTTCTTCTCGGGGCGAGCAGTACTTC

clone size: NA
J gene: TRBJ2-2
V gene: TRBV7-2
D gene: NA
CDR3 protein: CASSPLVFANTGELFF
CDR3 DNA: TGTGCCAGCAGCCCACTAGTGTTCGCGAACACCGGGGAGCTGTTTTTT

clone size: NA
J gene: TRBJ2-4
V gene: TRBV4-1
D gene: NA
CDR3 protein: CASSQPGLGLAKNIQYF
CDR3 DNA: TGCGCCAGCAGCCAACCCGGACTGGGACTAGCCAAAAACATTCAGTACTTC

clone size: once
J gene: TRBJ1-5
V gene: TRBV4-1
D gene: TRBD1
CDR3 protein: CASSRTGSQPQHF
CDR3 DNA: TGCGCCAGCAGCCGGACAGGGTCTCAGCCCCAGCATTTT

clone size: NA
J gene: TRBJ1-4
V gene: TRBV16
D gene: NA
CDR3 protein: CASSHGRQINEKLFF
CDR3 DNA: TGTGCCAGCAGCCACGGGAGACAGATAAATGAAAAACTGTTTTTT

clone size: NA
J gene: TRBJ2-5
V gene: TRBV11-2
D gene: NA
CDR3 protein: CASRQKEAQYF
CDR3 DNA: TGTGCCAGCCGACAGAAAGAGGCCCAGTACTTC

clone size: NA
J gene: TRBJ1-6
V gene: TRBV7-2
D gene: NA
CDR3 protein: CASSSYQGSYNSPLHF
CDR3 DNA: TGTGCCAGCAGTTCCTATCAGGGTTCCTATAATTCACCCCTCCACTTT

clone size: NA
J gene: TRBJ2-7
V gene: TRBV7-2
D gene: TRBD2
CDR3 protein: CASSLGLAGVLYEQYF
CDR3 DNA: TGTGCCAGCAGCTTAGGGCTAGCGGGAGTCCTCTACGAGCAGTACTTC

clone size: NA
J gene: TRBJ2-3
V gene: TRBV9
D gene: NA
CDR3 protein: CASSAALDTQYF
CDR3 DNA: TGTGCCAGCAGCGCAGCGTTGGATACGCAGTATTTT

clone size: once
J gene: TRBJ2-1
V gene: TRBV6-5
D gene: TRBD2
CDR3 protein: CASSRTSGTYNEQFF
CDR3 DNA: TGTGCCAGCAGTAGGACTAGCGGGACCTACAATGAGCAGTTCTTC

clone size: NA
J gene: TRBJ1-6
V gene: TRBV5-6
D gene: NA
CDR3 protein: CASSLVTGVGNSPLHF
CDR3 DNA: TGTGCCAGCAGCTTGGTCACAGGAGTTGGAAATTCACCCCTCCACTTT

clone size: NA
J gene: TRBJ2-4
V gene: TRBV5-1
D gene: TRBD2
CDR3 protein: CASSLWEGAKNIQYF
CDR3 DNA: TGCGCCAGCAGCTTGTGGGAGGGAGCCAAAAACATTCAGTACTTC

clone size: once
J gene: TRBJ1-1
V gene: TRBV4-1
D gene: NA
CDR3 protein: CASSKQGLGWAPAFF
CDR3 DNA: TGCGCCAGCAGCAAACAGGGTTTGGGATGGGCCCCAGCTTTCTTT

clone size: NA
J gene: TRBJ2-1
V gene: TRBV5-1
D gene: TRBD2
CDR3 protein: CASSPLAGVNEQFF
CDR3 DNA: TGCGCCAGCAGCCCTCTAGCGGGAGTAAATGAGCAGTTCTTC

clone size: NA
J gene: TRBJ2-4
V gene: TRBV9
D gene: TRBD1
CDR3 protein: CASSFGTGDKNIQYF
CDR3 DNA: TGTGCCAGCAGCTTTGGGACAGGCGACAAAAACATTCAGTACTTC

clone size: NA
J gene: TRBJ2-7
V gene: TRBV6-5
D gene: TRBD2
CDR3 protein: CASSSLAGGYEQYF
CDR3 DNA: TGTGCCAGCAGTTCACTAGCGGGAGGGTACGAGCAGTACTTC

clone size: few
J gene: TRBJ1-5
V gene: TRBV3-1/TRBV3-2
D gene: NA
CDR3 protein: CASSQDRGNQPQHF
CDR3 DNA: TGTGCCAGCAGCCAAGACAGGGGCAATCAGCCCCAGCATTTT

clone size: NA
J gene: TRBJ2-5
V gene: TRBV19
D gene: NA
CDR3 protein: CASSIDIQETQYF
CDR3 DNA: TGTGCCAGTAGTATAGACATTCAAGAGACCCAGTACTTC